The 25 T cell receptor beta chains below come from one sample, sequenced in a study of blood T cell repertoires in COVID-19. TCRdb's table, derived via immunoSEQ multiplex PCR, lists solely in-frame clones and lacks some. The data hold around 110,000 clones, with around four fifths observed a single time. Sequencing was carried out using peripheral blood. Source of these receptors: a man younger than 40 with acute or convalescent COVID-19.

This chain uses TRBV30 with TRBJ2-7, with a weak D call TRBD2 (6 bases). Looked up from germline, CDR1 is GTSNPN and CDR2 is SVGIG (reference sequence). The CDR3 totals 13 residues. Trimming left V 1 base short and J 3 bases short, with 10 bases between. The CDR3 region is CAWSGGEIYEQYF. CDR3 nucleotide sequence: TGTGCCTGGAGTGGGGGGGAGATCTACGAGCAGTACTTC.

The chain has TRBV5-6 and TRBJ2-1; 7 nucleotides line up with TRBD2. V was pared by 4 bases and J by 8 bases, with 12 bases of the junction left unmatched. CDR1 SGHDT and CDR2 YYEEEE come from the germline V gene. The CDR3 totals 15 residues. The CDR3 sequence: CASSPPGEGLDEQFF. DNA for the CDR3: TGTGCCAGCAGCCCCCCTGGGGAGGGGTTGGATGAGCAGTTCTTC.

V usage is TRBV9 and J usage is TRBJ2-2; 11 nucleotides align to TRBD1. With 0 bases clipped from V and 4 bases from J, the junction kept 2 bases outside the gene matches. Germline V CDR1 and CDR2: SGDLS, YYNGEE. The CDR3 length is 16 residues. CDR3 nucleotides: TGTGCCAGCAGCGTAGGGGGACAGGGGGTCACCGGGGAGCTGTTTTTT. Translating it yields CASSVGGQGVTGELFF.

This chain connects TRBV27 to TRBJ2-5; tentatively, D is TRBD1 (5 bases). This CDR3 region has 15 residues. Germline CDR1 MNHEY, CDR2 SMNVEV (reference sequence). V lost 7 bases and J lost 4, with 19 bases in between. CDR3 coding DNA: TGTGCCAGCACCTCAAGGGGTCCTAGGGGAGAGACCCAGTACTTC. This gives the protein CASTSRGPRGETQYF.

This clone appeared a single time. The V gene is TRBV19, the J gene TRBJ1-1; 8 bases match TRBD1. Losses at the gene ends were 5 bases for V and 5 bases for J; bases not matched to a gene: 7. CDR3 length: 14 amino acids. Germline CDR1 and CDR2: LNHDA and SQIVND (reference sequence). In DNA, the CDR3 is TGTGCCAGTAGTGTCGACAGGGGAAGGACTGAAGCTTTCTTT. Its protein product is CASSVDRGRTEAFF.

The chain's CDR3 is CASRGRVSGANVLTF. The CDR3 bases are TGTGCCAGCAGGGGCAGGGTCTCTGGGGCCAACGTCCTGACTTTC. V gene TRBV9 combines with J gene TRBJ2-6; TRBD1 is a possible D gene (5 bases). This CDR3 has 15 residues. Germline V gene data show CDR1 as SGDLS and CDR2 as YYNGEE. Trimming took 5 bases from V and 0 from J, leaving 9 bases between them.

The chain is built from TRBV18 and TRBJ1-1; D gene ambiguous. Trimming took off 2 bases at V and 1 base at J, with 11 bases between the two ends. CDR3 length equals 15 residues. Germline CDR1 KGHSH, CDR2 LQKENI. The CDR3 sequence: CASSPFYQANTEAFF. CDR3 DNA sequence: TGTGCCAGCTCACCATTTTACCAAGCGAACACTGAAGCTTTCTTT.

The sample holds one count of this clone. The rearrangement uses TRBV11-2 and TRBJ2-1, with D tentatively TRBD2 (6 bases). The length of the CDR3 is 15 residues. Trimming removed 2 bases at V and 2 bases at J, with 10 bases between. CDR1 and CDR2 from the germline V gene are SGHAT and FQNNGV. CDR3 protein: CASSLTTGAYNEQFF. The CDR3 DNA reads as TGTGCCAGCAGCTTAACTACGGGGGCCTACAATGAGCAGTTCTTC.

The chain recombines TRBV7-6 with TRBJ2-7; no definite D call. Germline CDR1 is SGHVS and CDR2 is FNYEAQ. V lost 1 base and J 6 bases, leaving 13 bases between the germline ends. This CDR3 has 14 residues. CDR3 loop: CASSLDSEMREQYF. CDR3 in DNA: TGTGCCAGCAGCTTAGACTCGGAGATGCGCGAGCAGTACTTC.

This chain connects TRBV5-4 to TRBJ2-3; the match to TRBD2 covers 8 bases. V was clipped by 0 bases and J by 4 bases; unmatched bases: 4. The CDR3 is 15 amino acids. In germline, CDR1 is SGHNT, CDR2 YYREEE (reference sequence). CDR3 nucleotide sequence: TGTGCCAGCAGCTTGGGAGGACTAGCAGCAGATACGCAGTATTTT. Its translation is CASSLGGLAADTQYF.

The J gene is TRBJ2-1, the V gene TRBV5-1; 8 positions match TRBD2. Unmatched junction bases numbered 1, after V lost 2 bases and J lost 0 bases. CDR3 size: 15 residues. CDR1 and CDR2 from the germline V gene are SGHRS and YFSETQ. CDR3 nucleotides: TGCGCCAGCAGCTTCAGCGGGAGCTCCTACAATGAGCAGTTCTTC. It encodes CASSFSGSSYNEQFF.

This chain joins TRBV27 and TRBJ2-5; 8 bases align to TRBD2. The CDR3 sequence is 16 residues long. Trimming at V came to 0 bases and at J to 2 bases, leaving 5 bases not matched to a gene. The germline V gene has CDR1 MNHEY and CDR2 SMNVEV (reference sequence). The CDR3 reads CASSLSSGDFQETQYF. CDR3 coding DNA: TGTGCCAGCAGTTTATCTAGCGGGGACTTTCAAGAGACCCAGTACTTC.

This clone was seen just once. The chain joins TRBV27 to TRBJ1-5, with 10 bases identical to TRBD1. CDR3 length: 17 amino acids. The V and J ends lost 7 bases and 0 bases, in that order; junction bases with no gene match: 9. CDR1 and CDR2 from the germline V gene are MNHEY and SMNVEV (reference sequence). The CDR3 sequence: CASKRGTGANSNQPQHF. In DNA form, the CDR3 reads TGTGCCAGCAAAAGGGGGACAGGGGCTAATAGCAATCAGCCCCAGCATTTT.

In this sample, this clone turned up once. At one of its ends the junction is not consistent with the germline gene, which may arise from a read error. The chain uses TRBV2 and TRBJ1-2; D may be TRBD1 (5 bases). CDR3 size: 14 residues. Germline lookup yields CDR1 SNHLY and CDR2 FYNNEI. This chain's CDR3 is CAGRAGGANYGYTF. The CDR3, as DNA: TGTGCCGGCAGGGCCGGGGGGGCTAACTATGGCTACACCTTC. Complete variable domain (other parts from reference TRBV2 and TRBJ1-2): EPEVTQTPSHQVTQMGQEVILRCVPISNHLYFYWYRQILGQKVEFLVSFYNNEISEKSEIFDDQFSVERPDGSNFTLKIRSTKLEDSAMYFCAGRAGGANYGYTFGSGTRLTVV.

The V and J genes are TRBV7-2 and TRBJ2-5, with 11 bases fitting TRBD2. The V gene end was trimmed by 1 base and the J gene end by 4 bases; junction bases not matched to a gene: 5. The CDR3 is made up of 16 amino acids. From germline, CDR1 is SGHTA and CDR2 FQGNSA. The CDR3 DNA reads as TGTGCCAGCAGCTTAGGGGCTAGCGGGGGGAGAGAGACCCAGTACTTC. It specifies CASSLGASGGRETQYF.

CDR3 protein: CASSGTLAGPNEQFF. Here the CDR3 DNA reads TGTGCCAGCAGCGGTACTCTAGCGGGCCCCAATGAGCAGTTCTTC. The V and J genes are TRBV11-3 and TRBJ2-1, with 8 bases that match TRBD2. J lost 6 bases, V lost 5 bases, and 9 bases had no gene match. Germline assignment: CDR1 SGHNT and CDR2 YENEEA. The CDR3 totals 15 residues.

The rearrangement uses TRBV5-1 and TRBJ2-7; 10 bases line up with TRBD2. Germline assignment: CDR1 SGHRS and CDR2 YFSETQ. The CDR3 totals 15 residues. Trimming removed 1 base from V and 3 bases from J; junction bases left unmatched: 4. The CDR3 DNA is TGCGCCAGCAGCTTGTCCAGCGGGGGGGACTACGAGCAGTACTTC. Encoded protein: CASSLSSGGDYEQYF.

This sequence joins TRBV30 and TRBJ1-4, with D hard to call. Deletions cut 7 bases from V and 15 bases from J, with 18 bases between. The length of the CDR3 is 11 residues. Germline lookup yields CDR1 GTSNPN and CDR2 SVGIG (reference sequence). CDR3 sequence: CASEGLGPVFF. CDR3 bases: TGTGCCTCGGAAGGTCTGGGCCCAGTGTTTTTT.

The V gene is TRBV4-1, the J gene TRBJ2-6; 12 nucleotides agree with TRBD1. The CDR3 runs to 19 residues. The ends lost 1 base at V and 1 base at J; junction bases unmatched: 5. The V gene's germline CDR1 is MGHRA and CDR2 YSYEKL. The CDR3 is CASSQGGQGAVSGANVLTF. CDR3 DNA sequence: TGCGCCAGCAGCCAAGGGGGACAGGGGGCAGTGTCTGGGGCCAACGTCCTGACTTTC.

The rearrangement joins TRBV6-1 to TRBJ2-1; D is perhaps TRBD2 (5 bases). Germline assignment: CDR1 MNHNS and CDR2 SASEGT. The CDR3 length is 16 residues. The V and J ends lost 2 bases and 2 bases respectively, with 13 bases between them. The CDR3 here is CASSEYGVRPYNEQFF. DNA for the CDR3: TGTGCCAGCAGTGAATACGGGGTCAGACCCTACAATGAGCAGTTCTTC.

This chain joins TRBV15 and TRBJ1-4; 8 bases match TRBD1. The CDR3 has 15 residues. Germline assignment: CDR1 LNHNV and CDR2 YYDKDF (reference sequence). V lost 4 bases and J lost 6; bases outside the gene matches: 7. The CDR3 spells CATSINRGEYEKLFF. The DNA of the CDR3 is TGTGCCACCAGCATAAACAGGGGGGAGTATGAAAAACTGTTTTTT.

V usage is TRBV11-2 and J usage is TRBJ2-7; 10 bases line up with TRBD1. J lost 0 bases, V lost 0 bases, and 8 bases had no gene match. This CDR3 comprises 18 residues. The germline V gene encodes CDR1 SGHAT and CDR2 FQNNGV. DNA for the CDR3: TGTGCCAGCAGCTTAGATCGGTGGGGGACAGGGGCCTCCTACGAGCAGTACTTC. Its translation: CASSLDRWGTGASYEQYF.

CDR3 residues: CASSPPRDTEAFF. The CDR3 region has the DNA TGTGCCAGCAGCCCCCCACGAGACACTGAAGCTTTCTTT. The J gene is TRBJ1-1, the V gene TRBV6-5; D call uncertain. Germline-derived CDR1 and CDR2 are MNHEY and SVGAGI. Trimming shortened V by 6 bases and J by 3 bases, and 11 bases separated the two germline ends. CDR3 length: 13 residues.

V gene TRBV5-1 combines with J gene TRBJ2-1; no firm D call. Germline values: CDR1 SGHRS, CDR2 YFSETQ. Trimming left V 0 bases short and J 0 bases short, with 4 bases between. There are 14 residues in the CDR3. DNA for the CDR3: TGCGCCAGCAGCTTGGGGAGCTCCTACAATGAGCAGTTCTTC. This translates into CASSLGSSYNEQFF. Variable domain in full (rest from reference TRBV5-1 and TRBJ2-1): KAGVTQTPRYLIKTRGQQVTLSCSPISGHRSVSWYQQTPGQGLQFLFEYFSETQRNKGNFPGRFSGRQFSNSRSEMNVSTLELGDSALYLCASSLGSSYNEQFFGPGTRLTVL.

The rearrangement links TRBV20-1 to TRBJ2-7, with TRBD2 matching over 8 bases. The germline V gene encodes CDR1 DFQATT and CDR2 SNEGSKA (reference sequence). This CDR3 has 16 residues. J was trimmed by 0 bases and V by 3 bases; bases with no gene match: 10. The CDR3 here is CSASGGLLAGSYEQYF. DNA of the CDR3: TGCAGTGCTAGTGGGGGACTCCTAGCGGGCTCCTACGAGCAGTACTTC.